There are many counts of the clone carrying this T cell receptor (beta chain). The antigen remains unidentified. Germline assignment: CDR1 SQVTM and CDR2 ANQGSEA. Between the trimmed V and J ends, which lost 2 bases and 6 bases, there was a span of 10 bases. CDR3 length equals 12 residues. These data are taken from a study of blood T cells in healthy people across ages. Study outcomes and limitations: The CMV status of each donor remained undetermined, and this could have confounded shifts in expanded clonotypes.

Primers used in a second PCR of about 7 to 12 cycles were a sample-barcoded 5' primer and a J-beta primer mix. Each of the cDNA molecules was tagged by a template-switch adaptor with 12 random nucleotides. TCRdb re-called the 5' RACE reads with MiXCR, one entry per CDR3 protein. The repertoire has around 870,000 distinct CDR3 sequences, under 30% of them found once; the top ten carry roughly 17%. The sequenced material came from blood. V and J are TRBV29-1 and TRBJ2-5; possibly TRBD1 for D (6 bases). The receptor was derived from a woman older than 75 in good health. CDR3 coding DNA: TGCAGCGTTGAAACAGGGACGCAGACCCAGTACTTC. Translating gives CSVETGTQTQYF.